The TCR beta chain described here comes from a study of T-cell reconstitution after alpha-beta-depleted transplantation in children. Overall study findings and caveats: Some patients' high day-60 TCRbeta diversity was attributed to recipient cells surviving conditioning. At one year after transplant, newly produced T cells mostly accounted for T-cell counts and diversity. Where alpha-beta T cells came from about two months after transplant was reportedly several hundred expanded graft clones.

Preparation of the TCRbeta library involved a method that used unique molecular identifiers. A single record per CDR3 protein comes from TCRdb applying MiXCR to the PCR reads. The sample yields roughly 300,000 distinct CDR3 sequences, 11% seen once. Details on this clonotype: Its target is not known. Just one base apart from a much larger clone, this may be a read error.

Per the germline V gene, CDR1 is DFQATT and CDR2 is SNEGSKA (reference sequence). There are 15 residues in the CDR3. Deletions cut 0 bases from V and 3 bases from J, with 15 bases between. The sequence came from a male patient aged 2-15 years who had a stem cell transplant for chronic granulomatous disease, so the T cells may come from the graft donor. The material sequenced was peripheral blood, taken 180 days after TCRalphabeta/CD19-depleted stem cell transplant. The rearrangement uses TRBV20-1 and TRBJ2-7, with D perhaps matching TRBD1 (6 bases). This CDR3 is CSARDSAGEGYEQYF. The DNA for the CDR3 is TGCAGTGCTAGAGATTCGGCAGGGGAAGGCTACGAGCAGTACTTC.